Sequencing of this T cell receptor (beta chain) was carried out in a study of blood T cell repertoires in COVID-19. Study-level information: Specimens from acute and convalescent COVID-19 originated in the United States, Italy and Spain. The analysed material was cDNA or gDNA that came from T cells, B-cell-depleted T cells, or PBMCs.

Per the study methods: Scientists estimated how many nucleated cells there were by amplifying reference gene primers. The data were produced by immunoSEQ multiplex PCR, yet TCRdb's version contains in-frame clones alone and is incomplete. V and J calls and clone size come straight from that table; D and trimming were deduced from the DNA. The profile shows about 78,000 clones, roughly 84% of them singletons. Germline CDR1 and CDR2: MNHNY and SVGAGI (reference sequence). Trimming left V 0 bases short and J 4 bases short, with 9 bases between. The CDR3 covers 14 residues. The TCR comes from a man aged 70 or older with active or convalescent COVID-19. The specimen sequenced was peripheral blood. The chain links TRBV6-6 to TRBJ1-2; D is unresolved. CDR3 in amino acids: CASSYSEWSYGYTF. The CDR3 DNA is TGTGCCAGCAGTTACTCGGAATGGAGCTATGGCTACACCTTC.